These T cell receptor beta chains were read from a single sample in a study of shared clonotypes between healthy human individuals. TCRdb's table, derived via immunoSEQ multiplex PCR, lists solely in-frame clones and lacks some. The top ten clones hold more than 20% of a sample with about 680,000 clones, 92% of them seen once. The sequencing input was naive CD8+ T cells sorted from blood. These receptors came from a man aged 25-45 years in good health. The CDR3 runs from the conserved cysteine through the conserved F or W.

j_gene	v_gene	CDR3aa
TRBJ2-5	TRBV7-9	CASSPQTGTGGGETQYF
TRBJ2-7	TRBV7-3	CASSLKLADEQYF
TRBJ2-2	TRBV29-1	CSVLPYGNTGELFF
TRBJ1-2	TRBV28	CASSLARFYGYTF
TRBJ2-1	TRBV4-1	CASSQDRADYNEQFF
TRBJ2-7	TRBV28	CASSLHPSARPSYEQYF
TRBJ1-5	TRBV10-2	CASSVGVSNQPQHF
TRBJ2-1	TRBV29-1	CSVVGLAGGTSSYNEQFF
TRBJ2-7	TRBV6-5	CASNPTEGFSYEQYF
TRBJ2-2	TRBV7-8	CASSANLGGSNTGELFF
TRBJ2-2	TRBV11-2	CASSLEVVAGELFF
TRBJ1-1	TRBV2	CASTGMNTEAFF
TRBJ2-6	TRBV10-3	CAISEGGSGANVLTF
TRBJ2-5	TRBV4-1	CASSQALDSGVKETQYF
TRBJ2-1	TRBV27	CASSLPSYNEQFF
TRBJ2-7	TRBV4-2	CASSPQGRGVYEQYF
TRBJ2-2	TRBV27	CASSLRAGGVTGELFF
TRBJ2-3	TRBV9	CASSVAGTIADTQYF
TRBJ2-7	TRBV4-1	CASSFGQSSGNEQYF
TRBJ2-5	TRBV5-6	CASSLNSGSLEETQYF
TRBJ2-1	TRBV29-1	CSVEQGFNEQFF
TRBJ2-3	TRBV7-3	CASSQTSGSTDTQYF
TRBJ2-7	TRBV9	CASSGRGSSYEQYF
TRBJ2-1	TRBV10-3	CAISESILISTHNEQFF
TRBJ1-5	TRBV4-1	CASSQDAGEGARQPQHF
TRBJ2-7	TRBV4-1	CASSQGRDYEQYF
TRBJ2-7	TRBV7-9	CASSPSPTGGPTYEQYF
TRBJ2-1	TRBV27	CASSPQYGLAAGYNEQFF
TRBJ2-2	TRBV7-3	CASSHPGQRNTGELFF
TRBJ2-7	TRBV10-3	CAISESDSGKLHEQYF
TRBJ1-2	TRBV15	CATSRGGQAYGYTF
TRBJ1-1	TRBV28	CASSLAGTEAFF
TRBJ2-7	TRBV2	CASSDRVPPEQYF
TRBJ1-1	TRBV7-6	CASSLRTGNTEAFF
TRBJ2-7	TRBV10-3	CAISESGLSSYEQYF
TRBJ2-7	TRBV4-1	CASSQDRQGAYEQYF
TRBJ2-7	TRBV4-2	CASSPRDLSYEQYF
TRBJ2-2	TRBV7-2	CASSTTNTGELFF
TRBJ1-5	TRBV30	CAWSEGAGSNQPQHF
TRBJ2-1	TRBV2	CASSGRDRGPYNEQFF
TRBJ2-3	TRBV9	CASSVAETSGTDTQYF
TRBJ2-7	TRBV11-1	CASSSDSYEQYF
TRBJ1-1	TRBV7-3	CASSSAQGRNTEAFF
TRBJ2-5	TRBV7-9	CASSPPSQETQYF
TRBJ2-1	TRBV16	CASSQSSLTSGRTDEQFF
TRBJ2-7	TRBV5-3	CARSFLGGETMYEQYF
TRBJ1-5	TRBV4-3	CASSQDPNQPQHF
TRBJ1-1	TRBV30	CAWSEPDRANTEAFF
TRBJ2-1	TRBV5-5	CASSLRTGDQNEQFF
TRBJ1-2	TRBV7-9	CASRAGLSQGYTF
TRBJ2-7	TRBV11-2	CASSLNGRAAYEQYF
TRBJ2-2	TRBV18	CASSPSGTRANTGELFF